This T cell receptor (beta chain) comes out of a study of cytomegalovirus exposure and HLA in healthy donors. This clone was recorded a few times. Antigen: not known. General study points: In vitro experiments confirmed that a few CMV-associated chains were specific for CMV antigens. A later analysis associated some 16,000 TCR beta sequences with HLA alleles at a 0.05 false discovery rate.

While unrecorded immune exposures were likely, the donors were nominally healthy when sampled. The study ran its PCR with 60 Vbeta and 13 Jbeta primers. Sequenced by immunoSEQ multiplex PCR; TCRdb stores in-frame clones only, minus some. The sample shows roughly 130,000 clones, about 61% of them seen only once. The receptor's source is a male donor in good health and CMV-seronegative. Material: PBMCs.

The CDR3: CASSYPDRGSHEQFF. The CDR3 region has the DNA TGTGCCAGCAGTTACCCAGACAGGGGAAGCCATGAGCAGTTCTTC. The chain employs TRBV6-6 and TRBJ2-1; TRBD1 matches at 8 bases. There are 15 residues in the CDR3. In germline, CDR1 is MNHNY, CDR2 SVGAGI (reference sequence). J was trimmed by 8 bases and V by 2 bases; bases with no gene match: 8.